A selection of T cell receptor beta chains follows, all from one sample in a study of vaccination effects on CD4 cells after COVID-19. Using immunoSEQ multiplex PCR, the repertoire was profiled, and TCRdb retains in-frame clones only, with some absent. The sample holds roughly 61,000 clones, roughly 79% seen once. The antigens of these receptors remain unknown. The input for sequencing was CD4+ T cells from PBMCs cultured with HCoV-229E spike peptides, taken before COVID-19 vaccination. The receptors were gathered from a human donor who received a COVID-19 vaccine. Both conserved end residues are part of each CDR3. A D gene is named only where the DNA matches it firmly. For some rows the clone size is stated as once, few or many, or as a class when expanded; others skip it.

13 few TRBJ1-1 TRBD1 TRBV5-4 CASSTGAWAEAFF TGTGCCAGCAGTACAGGGGCATGGGCTGAAGCTTTCTTT
13 . TRBJ1-4 . TRBV20-1 CSASGQGNEKLFF TGCAGTGCTAGTGGGCAGGGGAATGAAAAACTGTTTTTT
12 . TRBJ2-1 . TRBV5-1 CASKADRLEQFF TGCGCCAGCAAAGCCGACAGGCTAGAGCAGTTCTTC
14 . TRBJ1-2 TRBD1 TRBV20-1 CSASDRVSVYGYTF TGCAGTGCTAGTGACAGGGTTTCGGTATATGGCTACACCTTC
14 once TRBJ1-2 TRBD1 TRBV29-1 CSVAPTGGSYGYTF TGCAGCGTCGCTCCGACAGGGGGCAGCTATGGCTACACCTTC
15 . TRBJ1-5 TRBD1 TRBV19 CASMMTGGIGQPQHF TGTGCCAGTATGATGACAGGGGGGATCGGCCAGCCCCAGCATTTT
14 few TRBJ2-2 . TRBV27 CASSLVHNTGELFF TGTGCCAGCAGTTTGGTGCATAACACCGGGGAGCTGTTTTTT
16 once TRBJ2-3 TRBD1 TRBV4-3 CASSQGLGQGPDTQYF TGCGCCAGCAGCCAAGGGCTGGGACAGGGCCCAGATACGCAGTATTTT
15 . TRBJ1-2 TRBD1 TRBV5-1 CASSLGIDRDYGYTF TGCGCCAGCAGCTTGGGGATTGACAGGGACTATGGCTACACCTTC
14 . TRBJ2-3 . TRBV24-1 CATSDPTGSDTQYF TGTGCCACCAGTGATCCAACAGGGTCAGATACGCAGTATTTT